The 21 T cell receptor beta chains given below trace back to one sample, sequenced in a study of cytomegalovirus exposure and HLA in healthy donors. The PCR employed 60 Vbeta primers together with 13 Jbeta primers. TCRdb keeps only in-frame clones here, not all; method: immunoSEQ multiplex PCR. The data hold about 180,000 clones, with approximately 81% observed a single time. The specimen sequenced was PBMCs. Receptor source: a woman younger than 45 in good health and CMV-seronegative.

J is TRBJ1-6 and V is TRBV9; 8 nucleotides line up with TRBD1. The germline V gene has CDR1 SGDLS and CDR2 YYNGEE. The junction had 10 bases not matched to a gene; V was cut back by 3 bases and J by 5 bases. The CDR3 has 17 residues. The CDR3 DNA is TGTGCCAGCAGCGGGACCAGGGGGCTGGGGGATAATTCACCCCTCCACTTT. This translates into CASSGTRGLGDNSPLHF.

Notes on this clone: The same CDR3 can be traced to other DNA sequences in this sample. The chain joins TRBV5-1 to TRBJ2-2, with TRBD2 matching over 9 bases. Losses at the gene ends were 4 bases for V and 2 bases for J; bases not matched to a gene: 0. The CDR3 contains 14 residues. The germline gives CDR1 SGHRS, CDR2 YFSETQ. CDR3 region: CASSLAGNTGELFF. The CDR3 DNA follows: TGCGCCAGCAGCCTAGCGGGAAACACCGGGGAGCTGTTTTTT.

This clone was observed a few times. The chain links TRBV2 to TRBJ2-1, with D maybe TRBD1 (6 bases). V lost 6 bases, J lost 9 bases, and 15 bases lay in between. Germline values: CDR1 SNHLY, CDR2 FYNNEI. The CDR3 spans 13 residues. The CDR3 DNA sequence: TGTGCCAGCAGACTGACCCGAGGGGGTGAGCAGTTCTTC. Translation: CASRLTRGGEQFF.

The V call is TRBV4-1, the J call TRBJ2-1; TRBD2 matches 8 bases. The CDR3 contains 16 residues. The V segment lost 0 bases and the J segment 4 bases; nucleotides outside the gene matches: 5. CDR1 and CDR2 (germline): MGHRA, YSYEKL. The CDR3 spells CASSQEGASGYNEQFF. For the CDR3, the DNA is TGCGCCAGCAGCCAAGAGGGGGCTAGCGGGTACAATGAGCAGTTCTTC.

The chain uses TRBV18 and TRBJ1-6; TRBD1 aligns across 10 bases. Germline V gives CDR1 KGHSH, CDR2 LQKENI. Trimming cost V 3 bases and J 8 bases; bases outside gene matches: 7. The CDR3 covers 16 residues. The CDR3 nucleotides are TGTGCCAGCTCACCGGGACAGGGGTTCGGGGATTCACCCCTCCACTTT. Protein sequence: CASSPGQGFGDSPLHF.

V and J are TRBV2 and TRBJ2-2; D ambiguous. The germline CDR1 and CDR2 sequences are SNHLY and FYNNEI. The ends were cut back, 8 bases at V and 4 bases at J, with 5 bases in the middle. This CDR3 is built from 11 residues. CDR3 in DNA: TGTGCCAGCTATCGCACCGGGGAGCTGTTTTTT. Amino acids: CASYRTGELFF.

The table lists this clone with a few counts. The rearrangement joins TRBV15 to TRBJ2-7, with D possibly TRBD2 on 6 matching bases. The CDR3 spans 15 residues. The V end was cut by 0 bases, the J end by 0 bases, with 9 bases between. Germline V gene data show CDR1 as LNHNV and CDR2 as YYDKDF (reference sequence). For the CDR3, the DNA is TGTGCCACCAGCAGAGAAGGAGGGATCTCCTACGAGCAGTACTTC. It codes for CATSREGGISYEQYF.

This clone showed up just a few times. The rearrangement uses TRBV2 and TRBJ1-1; D is unclear. The CDR3 consists of 12 residues. With 3 bases removed from V and 1 base from J, the gap between germline ends came to 3 bases. The germline CDR1 and CDR2 sequences are SNHLY and FYNNEI. Written as DNA, the CDR3 is TGTGCCAGCAGTGACCAGAACACTGAAGCTTTCTTT. Amino acid sequence: CASSDQNTEAFF.

This chain links TRBV29-1 with TRBJ2-7; TRBD1 aligns across 7 bases. Germline CDR1 SQVTM, CDR2 ANQGSEA. The CDR3 spans 11 residues. The V segment lost 4 bases and the J segment 6 bases; nucleotides outside the gene matches: 3. This chain's CDR3 is CSVGAGGEQYF. The DNA for the CDR3 is TGCAGCGTTGGCGCAGGGGGCGAGCAGTACTTC.

V gene TRBV7-9 combines with J gene TRBJ2-3, with 8 bases aligning to TRBD2. The CDR3 has 18 residues. CDR1 and CDR2 from the germline V gene are SEHNR and FQNEAQ (reference sequence). J gave up 0 bases and V 2 bases, and 10 bases lay outside the gene matches. This CDR3 is CASSLSHLAGGSTDTQYF. The CDR3 region has the DNA TGTGCCAGCAGCTTAAGCCACTTGGCGGGGGGAAGCACAGATACGCAGTATTTT.

The chain combines TRBV27 with TRBJ2-5; perhaps TRBD2 as D (7 bases). TRBJ2-7 matches the DNA end more closely, so the J call is doubtful. The CDR3 extends over 16 amino acids. CDR1 MNHEY and CDR2 SMNVEV come from the germline V gene (reference sequence). This CDR3 is CASRRGGAEGSYEQYF. The DNA of the CDR3 is TGTGCCAGCAGACGTGGGGGGGCTGAGGGGAGCTACGAGCAGTACTTC.

Written as DNA, the CDR3 is TGTGCCAGTGCCGGGACAGCGGAGGGCAATCAGCCCCAGCATTTT. It yields the protein CASAGTAEGNQPQHF. V usage is TRBV19 and J usage is TRBJ1-5; 7 bases agree with TRBD1. Per germline, CDR1 LNHDA and CDR2 SQIVND (reference sequence). This CDR3 has 15 amino acids. The V segment lost 8 bases and the J segment 2 bases; nucleotides outside the gene matches: 9.

V is TRBV5-4 and J is TRBJ1-2, with 10 bases lining up with TRBD1. Germline CDR1 reads SGHNT; CDR2 reads YYREEE (reference sequence). This CDR3 is 16 amino acids long. With V trimmed by 5 bases and J by 4 bases, 11 bases remained unmatched. CDR3 coding DNA: TGTGCCAGCAGACGACCGGGACAGGGGACCTCCTATGGCTACACCTTC. This encodes CASRRPGQGTSYGYTF.

The DNA of the CDR3 is TGTGCCATTGGGACTAGCGGGAGCCGGAGCACAGATACGCAGTATTTT. It yields the protein CAIGTSGSRSTDTQYF. The chain joins TRBV10-3 to TRBJ2-3; 14 bases line up with TRBD2. Germline trimming cut 9 bases from V and 0 bases from J; bases unmatched to any gene: 5. Looked up from germline, CDR1 is ENHRY and CDR2 is SYGVKD. The CDR3 totals 16 residues.

The rearrangement links TRBV28 to TRBJ2-1; 8 bases map to TRBD1. Per the germline V gene, CDR1 is MDHEN and CDR2 is SYDVKM. The J segment lost 5 bases and the V segment lost 10 bases, leaving 7 bases of the junction unmatched. This CDR3 contains 13 residues. The CDR3 region is CATTDREDNEQFF. The CDR3 DNA is TGTGCCACTACGGACAGGGAAGACAATGAGCAGTTCTTC. Supplemented by reference TRBV28 and TRBJ2-1, the full variable domain reads DVKVTQSSRYLVKRTGEKVFLECVQDMDHENMFWYRQDPGLGLRLIYFSYDVKMKEKGDIPEGYSVSREKKERFSLILESASTNQTSMYLCATTDREDNEQFFGPGTRLTVL.

V and J are TRBV6-6 and TRBJ1-1; D not resolved. The CDR3 extends over 15 amino acids. Trimming cost V 2 bases and J 2 bases, with 12 bases left between them. The germline V gene has CDR1 MNHNY and CDR2 SVGAGI (reference sequence). CDR3 nucleotide sequence: TGTGCCAGCAGTTACCCCGAGGATGGTAACACTGAAGCTTTCTTT. Translation gives CASSYPEDGNTEAFF.

The gene calls are TRBV28 and TRBJ2-7; 15 positions agree with TRBD2. The V gene's germline CDR1 is MDHEN and CDR2 SYDVKM. The V segment lost 5 bases and the J segment 5 bases; nucleotides outside the gene matches: 7. This CDR3 spans 16 amino acids. This chain's CDR3 is CASSANGLAGGHEQYF. The DNA of the CDR3 is TGTGCCAGCAGTGCGAACGGACTAGCGGGGGGGCACGAGCAGTACTTC.

This sequence joins TRBV7-9 and TRBJ2-7, with 9 bases matching TRBD1. V lost 4 bases to trimming and J lost 3 bases; unmatched junction nucleotides: 10. CDR3 length: 16 amino acids. Germline V gives CDR1 SEHNR, CDR2 FQNEAQ (reference sequence). The CDR3 DNA reads TGTGCCAGCAGCTCCTCCACCGGGACAGGGTTCTACGAGCAGTACTTC. Its translation: CASSSSTGTGFYEQYF.

The rearrangement links TRBV28 to TRBJ1-5; no firm D call. Germline loops: CDR1 MDHEN, CDR2 SYDVKM. V was clipped by 4 bases and J by 6 bases, with 16 bases between them. This CDR3 spans 15 amino acids. The chain's CDR3 is CASSWRSRVSQPQHF. DNA of the CDR3: TGTGCCAGCAGTTGGAGATCTCGGGTTTCTCAGCCCCAGCATTTT.

The chain carries TRBV29-1 and TRBJ1-2, with 9 bases identical to TRBD1. Germline V gene lookup returns CDR1 SQVTM and CDR2 ANQGSEA. With V trimmed by 0 bases and J by 4 bases, 9 bases remained unmatched. This CDR3 has 16 residues. The CDR3 nucleotides are TGCAGCGTTGAAGAATTCTCGGGACAGGGCTTCTATGGCTACACCTTC. This encodes CSVEEFSGQGFYGYTF.

Comments on this clone: Sequence at one end of the junction differs from germline and may be a read error. V is TRBV7-8 and J is TRBJ2-6; D is possibly TRBD1 (6 bases). CDR1 and CDR2 from the germline V gene are SGHVS and FQNEAQ. This CDR3 comprises 19 residues. CDR3 residues: CASSLGRQEKRSGANGLTF. The CDR3 DNA reads TGTGCCAGCAGCTTAGGTAGACAGGAAAAAAGGTCTGGGGCCAACGGCCTGACTTTC.